The 5 T cell receptor beta chains below were found in one sample sequenced in a study of shared clonotypes between healthy human individuals. TCRdb's table, derived via immunoSEQ multiplex PCR, lists solely in-frame clones and lacks some. The sample has about 1,800,000 clones, about 95% seen once; the top ten hold 1% to 1.5%. CD45RO-negative cells were positively selected for CCR7, leaving out terminally differentiated effector memory CD45RA+ cells. Source material: naive CD8+ T cells sorted from blood. These receptors were obtained from a man in his late teens or twenties in good health.

This chain connects TRBV29-1 to TRBJ2-1; tentatively, D is TRBD2 (5 bases). The V gene's germline CDR1 is SQVTM and CDR2 ANQGSEA. V lost 6 bases, J lost 0 bases, and 12 bases lay in between. This CDR3 spans 14 amino acids. CDR3 bases: TGCAGCGTCCCGGACTTCATCTCCTACAATGAGCAGTTCTTC. The encoded protein is CSVPDFISYNEQFF.

The chain has TRBV2 and TRBJ2-3; possibly TRBD1 or TRBD2 for D (7 bases each). Per germline, CDR1 SNHLY and CDR2 FYNNEI. Trimming left V 5 bases short and J 3 bases short, with 15 bases between. This CDR3 spans 15 amino acids. The CDR3: CASSPDREGTDTQYF. DNA of the CDR3: TGTGCCAGCAGTCCTGACAGGGAGGGAACAGATACGCAGTATTTT.

This chain joins TRBV30 and TRBJ2-1; D possibly uses TRBD1 or TRBD2 (5 bases each). CDR1 is GTSNPN and CDR2 is SVGIG in the germline V gene (reference sequence). The CDR3 covers 14 residues. The CDR3, as DNA: TGTGCTCGGCAGGGAGTAAGTTCCTACAATGAGCAGTTCTTC. This codes for CARQGVSSYNEQFF.

V and J are TRBV7-8 and TRBJ1-6; the D is unclear. Germline V gene lookup returns CDR1 SGHVS and CDR2 FQNEAQ. The V and J ends lost 2 bases and 7 bases respectively, with 9 bases between them. This CDR3 contains 14 residues. The CDR3 DNA sequence: TGTGCCAGCAGCTTACCCCCTAGGAATTCACCCCTCCACTTT. Translating gives CASSLPPRNSPLHF.

This clone was seen only once. This sequence joins TRBV7-4 and TRBJ2-3; 14 bases align to TRBD2. Germline CDR1 SGHVT, CDR2 SQSDAQ. The CDR3 has 18 residues. V dropped 4 bases and J dropped 6; count of bases not matched to a gene: 12. CDR3 DNA sequence: TGTGCCAGCAGCTCAGGACTAGCGGGGGGTCCTCTGGGGGATACGCAGTATTTT. Its translation: CASSSGLAGGPLGDTQYF.